One sample yielded the 27 T cell receptor beta chains listed below, sequenced in a study of blood T cells in healthy people across ages. A sample-barcoded 5' primer and a J-beta primer mix were used in a second PCR of about 7 to 11 cycles. Using its own MiXCR run on the 5' RACE reads, TCRdb lists one record per CDR3 protein. The sample lists over a million distinct CDR3 sequences; roughly 45% were seen once. The sequenced material came from blood. The receptors derive from a woman aged 55-69 years in good health.

The CDR3 DNA sequence: TGTGCCAGCAGTTCGCGAGGAGGTGATTCACCCCTCCACTTT. Amino acid sequence: CASSSRGGDSPLHF. The gene calls are TRBV6-5 and TRBJ1-6; D remains ambiguous. CDR3 length: 14 amino acids. Germline V gives CDR1 MNHEY, CDR2 SVGAGI. Trimming cost V 4 bases and J 8 bases, with 12 bases left between them.

The gene calls are TRBV11-2 and TRBJ2-7, with D possibly matching TRBD2 (6 bases). The germline CDR1 and CDR2 sequences are SGHAT and FQNNGV. The CDR3 spans 13 residues. Trimming stripped 7 bases from V and 5 bases from J, with 15 bases between. As DNA, the CDR3 is TGTGCCAGCAACCCAAGCGGGTCCAACGAGCAGTACTTC. Its translation is CASNPSGSNEQYF.

V is TRBV7-2 and J is TRBJ2-7, with 9 nucleotides matching TRBD2. Germline CDR1 SGHTA, CDR2 FQGNSA. This CDR3 is 15 amino acids long. The J segment lost 4 bases and the V segment lost 4 bases, leaving 8 bases of the junction unmatched. CDR3 protein: CASSSPGLAMYEQYF. CDR3 DNA: TGTGCCAGCAGCTCACCGGGACTAGCTATGTACGAGCAGTACTTC.

This clonotype was counted a few times. The chain recombines TRBV27 with TRBJ2-6, with D maybe TRBD1 (6 bases). This CDR3 has 17 amino acids. From germline, CDR1 is MNHEY and CDR2 SMNVEV (reference sequence). Trimming cost V 2 bases and J 0 bases, with 11 bases left between them. In DNA form, the CDR3 reads TGTGCCAGCAGTTTAGTCAGGGGCTACTCTGGGGCCAACGTCCTGACTTTC. Encoded protein: CASSLVRGYSGANVLTF.

In its sample, this clonotype was seen a few times. The chain recombines TRBV3-1 with TRBJ2-7; 12 bases are shared with TRBD1. Per the germline V gene, CDR1 is LGHDT and CDR2 is YNNKEL (reference sequence). Trimming took 3 bases from V and 6 from J; bases not matched to a gene: 6. CDR3 length equals 15 residues. CDR3 nucleotides: TGTGCCAGCAGCCACCCGGGACAGGGGGCGGTCGAGCAGTACTTC. Protein product: CASSHPGQGAVEQYF.

The V and J genes are TRBV6-1 and TRBJ2-4, with 11 bases identical to TRBD2. Germline lookup yields CDR1 MNHNS and CDR2 SASEGT. The CDR3 covers 20 residues. V dropped 8 bases and J dropped 13; count of bases not matched to a gene: 31. The CDR3 DNA reads as TGTGCCAGCGGCCGATATGGTACTAGCGGGAGAACGGTAGGGTTGAATGAGCAGTACTTC. Translation: CASGRYGTSGRTVGLNEQYF.

J is TRBJ2-3 and V is TRBV10-3, with 7 bases fitting TRBD2. After removal of 7 bases from V and 1 base from J, the junction contained 5 bases not matched to a gene. This CDR3 comprises 14 residues. Germline V lookup: CDR1 ENHRY, CDR2 SYGVKD. CDR3 in amino acids: CAITLAARTDTQYF. The CDR3 DNA is TGTGCCATCACGCTAGCGGCCCGCACAGATACGCAGTATTTT.

This clonotype was counted between two and nine times. A much larger clone is a single base away; this may be a read error. The chain has TRBV6-5 and TRBJ1-6; 9 bases are shared with TRBD1. Germline CDR1 MNHEY, CDR2 SVGAGI. The CDR3 sequence is 14 residues long. The CDR3 sequence is CASRKTGGNSPPHF. For the CDR3, the DNA is TGTGCCAGCAGAAAGACAGGGGGGAATTCACCCCCCCACTTT.

This clonotype was seen a handful of times. The rearrangement joins TRBV12-3 or TRBV12-4 to TRBJ2-1; D not certain. V shed 2 bases and J shed 5 bases, with 10 bases lying between them. This CDR3 spans 14 amino acids. The CDR3 DNA sequence: TGTGCCAGCAGTTTACCCGTAGAAAACAATGAGCAGTTCTTC. It encodes CASSLPVENNEQFF.

The rearrangement links TRBV27 to TRBJ2-7; 8 bases are a match to TRBD2. With 4 bases clipped from V and 5 bases from J, the junction kept 16 bases outside the gene matches. The CDR3 totals 17 residues. The V gene's germline CDR1 is MNHEY and CDR2 SMNVEV (reference sequence). The CDR3 here is CASSSPNVAGLRNEQYF. For the CDR3, the DNA is TGTGCCAGCAGTTCACCTAATGTAGCGGGATTAAGGAACGAGCAGTACTTC.

This clonotype has only a few counts. J is TRBJ2-5 and V is TRBV7-7; TRBD2 might be the D (7 bases). Germline values: CDR1 SSHAT, CDR2 FNYEAQ (reference sequence). This CDR3 spans 15 amino acids. Trimming took off 6 bases at V and 4 bases at J, with 18 bases between the two ends. The CDR3 loop reads CASSHGGQGGETQYF. The CDR3 bases are TGTGCCAGCAGTCACGGGGGGCAGGGCGGAGAGACCCAGTACTTC.

This clonotype was observed many times. This chain uses TRBV29-1 with TRBJ2-3, with TRBD2 as a possible D gene (7 bases). This CDR3 region has 12 residues. The ends were cut back, 8 bases at V and 3 bases at J, with 12 bases in the middle. CDR1 and CDR2 (germline): SQVTM, ANQGSEA. The CDR3 region is CSLGGGTDTQYF. For the CDR3, the DNA is TGCAGCTTGGGAGGGGGGACAGATACGCAGTATTTT.

Worth noting for this clonotype: A much larger clone differs from this one at a single base, so this may be a read error. The chain uses TRBV7-9 and TRBJ2-5, with D tentatively TRBD1 or TRBD2 (5 bases each). The J call could be wrong; TRBJ2-7 is a better fit for the DNA end. Germline CDR1 reads SEHNR; CDR2 reads FQNEAQ (reference sequence). The CDR3 is made up of 12 amino acids. CDR3 nucleotide sequence: TGTTCCAGCAATGTAGGGACGGGCGAGCAGTACTTC. Its protein product is CSSNVGTGEQYF.

CDR3 in amino acids: CASSRGQLASYEQYF. Written as DNA, the CDR3 is TGTGCCAGCAGCCGGGGGCAGCTTGCTTCCTACGAGCAGTACTTC. This chain uses TRBV5-4 with TRBJ2-7, with D perhaps TRBD1 or TRBD2 (6 bases each). CDR3 size: 15 residues. Per the germline V gene, CDR1 is SGHNT and CDR2 is YYREEE (reference sequence). V lost 4 bases and J 1 base, leaving 15 bases between the germline ends.

The rearrangement joins TRBV9 to TRBJ2-7, with 8 bases that match TRBD1. CDR3 length: 18 amino acids. Trimming took 0 bases from V and 0 from J; bases not matched to a gene: 11. Germline loops: CDR1 SGDLS, CDR2 YYNGEE. The CDR3 sequence is CASSVAPPGQALSYEQYF. The CDR3, as DNA: TGTGCCAGCAGCGTAGCTCCCCCGGGACAGGCCCTCTCCTACGAGCAGTACTTC.

This clonotype was seen a handful of times. This rearrangement joins TRBV10-3 to TRBJ1-4, with D perhaps TRBD1 (5 bases). Trimming took off 6 bases at V and 7 bases at J, with 15 bases between the two ends. Per germline, CDR1 ENHRY and CDR2 SYGVKD. The CDR3 consists of 14 residues. The CDR3 region has the DNA TGTGCCATCAGCGGGTCAGGGCCAGGTGAAAAACTGTTTTTT. Protein sequence: CAISGSGPGEKLFF.

The V call is TRBV5-1, the J call TRBJ1-2, with D possibly TRBD1 on 5 matching bases. The V and J ends lost 0 bases and 0 bases respectively, with 9 bases between them. Per germline, CDR1 SGHRS and CDR2 YFSETQ. The CDR3 runs to 15 residues. CDR3 sequence (DNA): TGCGCCAGCAGCTTGGACAGGAAGACTAACTATGGCTACACCTTC. Encoded protein: CASSLDRKTNYGYTF.

The genes are TRBV20-1 and TRBJ2-1; D is ambiguous. Per the germline V gene, CDR1 is DFQATT and CDR2 is SNEGSKA (reference sequence). The CDR3 consists of 16 residues. The germline V and J ends were trimmed by 5 bases and 0 bases, with 17 bases remaining between them. The CDR3 reads CSAEPAAVNSYNEQFF. DNA of the CDR3: TGCAGTGCTGAACCTGCAGCAGTCAACTCCTACAATGAGCAGTTCTTC.

The rearrangement links TRBV12-3 or TRBV12-4 to TRBJ2-5; D might be TRBD1 or TRBD2, each matching 5 bases. V shed 4 bases and J shed 3 bases, with 15 bases lying between them. The CDR3 spans 15 residues. CDR3 in DNA: TGTGCCAGCAGTTCGGGGCGACTCGATGAAGAGACCCAGTACTTC. It is translated as CASSSGRLDEETQYF.

This clonotype has at least ten counts. The chain is built from TRBV7-8 and TRBJ2-4, with D possibly TRBD1 on 5 matching bases. The DNA end favors TRBJ2-7, so the J call may be wrong. Germline V CDR1 and CDR2: SGHVS, FQNEAQ. This CDR3 has 14 amino acids. CDR3 region: CASSLGSGYYEQYF. The DNA of the CDR3 is TGTGCCAGCAGCTTAGGTTCAGGGTATTACGAGCAGTACTTC.

The rearrangement links TRBV5-1 to TRBJ2-7; 8 positions match TRBD1. Per germline, CDR1 SGHRS and CDR2 YFSETQ. CDR3 length: 14 amino acids. The V and J ends lost 4 bases and 5 bases, in that order; junction bases with no gene match: 8. Here the CDR3 reads CASSRTTGVDEQYF. The CDR3 coding sequence is TGCGCCAGCAGCCGAACGACAGGGGTGGACGAGCAGTACTTC.

The table lists this clonotype with a few counts. The chain's CDR3 is CASSGSPGLAGPSYNEQFF. The CDR3 DNA reads as TGCGCCAGCAGTGGTTCTCCGGGACTAGCGGGACCCTCCTACAATGAGCAGTTCTTC. V gene TRBV10-1 combines with J gene TRBJ2-1, with TRBD2 matching over 13 bases. V was pared by 4 bases and J by 0 bases, with 9 bases of the junction left unmatched. The germline V gene has CDR1 WNHNN and CDR2 SYGVQD (reference sequence). CDR3 length: 19 residues.

This clonotype has only a few counts. CDR3 sequence reads: CASSDKGGWTDTQYF. CDR3 coding DNA: TGTGCCAGCAGTGACAAAGGGGGATGGACAGATACGCAGTATTTT. This chain connects TRBV12-3 or TRBV12-4 to TRBJ2-3; possibly TRBD1 for D (6 bases). The germline V and J ends were trimmed by 5 bases and 3 bases, with 15 bases remaining between them. The CDR3 spans 15 residues.

There are many counts of this clonotype. The chain has TRBV4-2 and TRBJ2-3; D is unresolved. The CDR3 totals 13 residues. Deletions cut 0 bases from V and 4 bases from J, with 5 bases between. Per germline, CDR1 LGHNA and CDR2 YNFKEQ. The CDR3 sequence is CASSQDQADTQYF. Written as DNA, the CDR3 is TGTGCCAGCAGCCAAGATCAGGCAGATACGCAGTATTTT.

The chain recombines TRBV12-3 or TRBV12-4 with TRBJ1-2; D not resolved. The CDR3 has 15 residues. V was trimmed by 6 bases and J by 5 bases, leaving 19 bases between them. The CDR3 spells CASSIGPSNPYGYTF. As DNA, the CDR3 is TGTGCCAGCAGCATAGGGCCGTCTAACCCTTATGGCTACACCTTC.

This sequence joins TRBV13 and TRBJ1-2; D uncertain. The CDR3 has 15 amino acids. Deletions cut 4 bases from V and 4 bases from J, with 16 bases between. The germline V gene encodes CDR1 PRHDT and CDR2 FYEKMQ (reference sequence). CDR3: CASSSLPDPRYGYTF. Written as DNA, the CDR3 is TGTGCCAGCAGCTCCCTCCCTGATCCCCGCTATGGCTACACCTTC. The full variable domain, rest sourced from reference TRBV13 and TRBJ1-2, is AAGVIQSPRHLIKEKRETATLKCYPIPRHDTVYWYQQGPGQDPQFLISFYEKMQSDKGSIPDRFSAQQFSDYHSELNMSSLELGDSALYFCASSSLPDPRYGYTFGSGTRLTVV.

This clonotype was counted between two and nine times. V gene TRBV27 combines with J gene TRBJ2-7, with D possibly being TRBD1 (5 bases). The CDR3 covers 15 residues. Per the germline V gene, CDR1 is MNHEY and CDR2 is SMNVEV (reference sequence). Trimming pared 5 bases from V and 3 bases from J, leaving 17 bases between. The CDR3 region has the DNA TGTGCCAGCAGTCCCCAGGGTCAAGACTTCTACGAGCAGTACTTC. Residues: CASSPQGQDFYEQYF.